The 21 T cell receptor beta chains below were found in one sample sequenced in a study of cytomegalovirus exposure and HLA in healthy donors. PCR primers comprised 60 Vbeta and 13 Jbeta primers. Method: immunoSEQ multiplex PCR; TCRdb's copy keeps in-frame clones and lacks some. The sample lists 150,000 to 200,000 clones, roughly 80% seen once, with about 3.4% in the top ten. The sequenced sample consisted of PBMCs. The receptors stem from a female donor in good health and CMV-seronegative.

The chain couples TRBV7-2 to TRBJ2-1, with 7 nucleotides matching TRBD2. This CDR3 region has 18 residues. The germline CDR1 and CDR2 sequences are SGHTA and FQGNSA. V gave up 8 bases and J gave up 0 bases; unmatched junction bases: 16. CDR3 in amino acids: CASGMDRVRESSYNEQFF. Here the CDR3 DNA reads TGTGCCAGCGGCATGGACCGGGTGCGGGAGAGCTCCTACAATGAGCAGTTCTTC.

This chain joins TRBV5-5 and TRBJ1-2; 8 bases match TRBD1. The V segment lost 4 bases and the J segment 3 bases; nucleotides outside the gene matches: 5. Germline assignment: CDR1 SGHKS and CDR2 YYEKEE (reference sequence). This CDR3 has 14 residues. The CDR3 DNA sequence: TGTGCCAGCAGCCACCTGACAGGGGACTATGGCTACACCTTC. This codes for CASSHLTGDYGYTF.

The chain recombines TRBV6-5 with TRBJ1-5, with unresolved D. The CDR3 extends over 16 amino acids. CDR1 and CDR2 from the germline V gene are MNHEY and SVGAGI. Trimming stripped 1 base from V and 9 bases from J, with 19 bases between. CDR3 sequence: CASSYFLDGAAGPQHF. Written as DNA, the CDR3 is TGTGCCAGCAGTTACTTCCTTGACGGAGCAGCCGGGCCCCAGCATTTT.

This chain connects TRBV6-5 to TRBJ1-1; unclear D gene. Germline V CDR1 and CDR2: MNHEY, SVGAGI. The CDR3 sequence is 14 residues long. V lost 5 bases and J lost 0, with 10 bases in between. The CDR3 sequence is CASSRQNMNTEAFF. The CDR3 coding sequence is TGTGCCAGCAGTCGACAAAACATGAACACTGAAGCTTTCTTT.

The J gene is TRBJ1-5, the V gene TRBV30; D is possibly TRBD1 (5 bases). CDR1 and CDR2 from the germline V gene are GTSNPN and SVGIG (reference sequence). The V gene lost 3 bases and the J gene lost 4 bases, with 16 bases spanning the gap. The CDR3 is 15 residues long. The CDR3 DNA is TGTGCCTGGAGCCGCAGGGAAGGAGTAAATCAGCCCCAGCATTTT. This gives the protein CAWSRREGVNQPQHF.

This clone was observed a handful of times. This chain connects TRBV19 to TRBJ1-4, with 8 bases identical to TRBD1. The CDR3 is 15 amino acids. The germline gives CDR1 LNHDA, CDR2 SQIVND (reference sequence). Trimming took 6 bases from V and 8 from J; bases not matched to a gene: 11. CDR3 sequence (DNA): TGTGCCAGTAGAGATCCAGGGGGCCAGGTAGAAAAACTGTTTTTT. It codes for CASRDPGGQVEKLFF.

The chain links TRBV30 to TRBJ1-2; 11 positions match TRBD1. Germline values: CDR1 GTSNPN, CDR2 SVGIG (reference sequence). J lost 7 bases, V lost 0 bases, and 1 base had no gene match. CDR3 length: 13 residues. This chain's CDR3 is CAWSVGTGGGYTF. The DNA of the CDR3 is TGTGCCTGGAGTGTCGGGACAGGGGGTGGCTACACCTTC.

The J gene is TRBJ2-1, the V gene TRBV7-7, with D perhaps matching TRBD2 (6 bases). V was shortened by 1 base and J by 2 bases, with 15 bases between the two germline ends. The V gene's germline CDR1 is SSHAT and CDR2 FNYEAQ (reference sequence). The CDR3 sequence is 17 residues long. CDR3 protein: CASSLDSSGGAYNEQFF. The CDR3 nucleotides are TGTGCCAGCAGCTTAGATTCATCTGGCGGGGCCTACAATGAGCAGTTCTTC.

This CDR3 reads CASSTPGLANNEQFF. The CDR3 DNA reads TGTGCCAGTAGTACTCCGGGACTAGCAAACAATGAGCAGTTCTTC. The chain employs TRBV19 and TRBJ2-1, with TRBD2 matching 9 bases. Trimming removed 4 bases from V and 5 bases from J; junction bases left unmatched: 6. Germline V gives CDR1 LNHDA, CDR2 SQIVND (reference sequence). The CDR3 has 15 residues.

The genes are TRBV28 and TRBJ1-1, with D perhaps matching TRBD1 (6 bases). V was shortened by 6 bases and J by 1 base, with 15 bases between the two germline ends. The CDR3 runs to 15 residues. The germline V gene has CDR1 MDHEN and CDR2 SYDVKM. The CDR3 sequence is CASSLAGGANTEAFF. The CDR3 DNA sequence: TGTGCCAGCAGCCTTGCGGGGGGGGCGAACACTGAAGCTTTCTTT.

This rearrangement joins TRBV5-6 to TRBJ2-3; 8 bases are shared with TRBD2. V dropped 4 bases and J dropped 3; count of bases not matched to a gene: 10. The CDR3 is made up of 16 amino acids. The germline V gene has CDR1 SGHDT and CDR2 YYEEEE. DNA of the CDR3: TGTGCCAGCAGCCATCCTCGCGGGAGGATGACAGATACGCAGTATTTT. Amino acid sequence: CASSHPRGRMTDTQYF.

The V and J genes are TRBV10-3 and TRBJ2-2; D possibly corresponds to TRBD1 (6 bases). Germline CDR1 and CDR2: ENHRY and SYGVKD. V was shortened by 9 bases and J by 1 base, with 15 bases between the two germline ends. The CDR3 is 15 residues long. CDR3: CAINKGDMNTGELFF. Here the CDR3 DNA reads TGTGCCATAAACAAGGGGGATATGAACACCGGGGAGCTGTTTTTT.

This clone was detected only a few times. The CDR3 bases are TGCGCCAGCAGCAGTCCGACAGGGGCGGGAGAGACCCAGTACTTC. It translates to CASSSPTGAGETQYF. This chain joins TRBV5-1 and TRBJ2-5; 8 bases are a match to TRBD1. V shed 4 bases, J shed 4 bases, and the junction held 9 bases outside the gene matches. CDR1 SGHRS and CDR2 YFSETQ come from the germline V gene. The CDR3 loop spans 15 amino acids.

V and J are TRBV19 and TRBJ2-7; perhaps TRBD2 as D (5 bases). V lost 4 bases to trimming and J lost 3 bases, with 13 bases between them. Germline assignment: CDR1 LNHDA and CDR2 SQIVND (reference sequence). CDR3 length: 14 amino acids. The CDR3 DNA reads TGTGCCAGTAGTAACCCCGGGGTAGACTACGAGCAGTACTTC. It yields the protein CASSNPGVDYEQYF.

The V call is TRBV7-3, the J call TRBJ2-2; 10 bases align to TRBD2. J was trimmed by 1 base and V by 6 bases; bases with no gene match: 17. CDR3 length equals 20 residues. Germline V lookup: CDR1 SGHTA, CDR2 FQGTGA. CDR3 nucleotides: TGTGCCAGCAGTTACCCACCCGGGACTAGCGCTGGTCGGAACACCGGGGAGCTGTTTTTT. As protein: CASSYPPGTSAGRNTGELFF.

The V call is TRBV5-1, the J call TRBJ2-2, with TRBD2 as a possible D gene (6 bases). This CDR3 contains 14 residues. The V gene's germline CDR1 is SGHRS and CDR2 YFSETQ. Trimming shortened V by 6 bases and J by 2 bases, and 11 bases separated the two germline ends. Here the CDR3 DNA reads TGCGCCAGCAAGGAGGGACCCAACACCGGGGAGCTGTTTTTT. Its translation is CASKEGPNTGELFF.

The chain employs TRBV7-7 and TRBJ2-5, with D maybe TRBD1 (6 bases). The DNA matches TRBJ2-7 better at its end, which makes the J call doubtful. CDR3 length: 14 amino acids. Germline CDR1 SSHAT, CDR2 FNYEAQ (reference sequence). The DNA for the CDR3 is TGTGCCAGCAGCCCCGACAGGTTTTCCTACGAGCAGTACTTC. Its protein product is CASSPDRFSYEQYF.

The genes are TRBV5-1 and TRBJ1-1; no firm D call. Germline-derived CDR1 and CDR2 are SGHRS and YFSETQ. Trimming took 3 bases from V and 3 from J, leaving 9 bases between them. CDR3 length: 13 amino acids. The CDR3 sequence is CASSSAVDTEAFF. The CDR3 nucleotides are TGCGCCAGCAGCTCCGCGGTGGACACTGAAGCTTTCTTT.

The chain uses TRBV27 and TRBJ2-7, with a weak D call TRBD1 (5 bases). Trimming cost V 0 bases and J 4 bases, with 16 bases left between them. The CDR3 has 16 residues. Germline V gene data show CDR1 as MNHEY and CDR2 as SMNVEV (reference sequence). In DNA form, the CDR3 reads TGTGCCAGCAGTTTATCGCAGGGAAGTGCCTTTTACGAGCAGTACTTC. This codes for CASSLSQGSAFYEQYF.

This chain joins TRBV2 and TRBJ1-5; D is uncertain. Looked up from germline, CDR1 is SNHLY and CDR2 is FYNNEI. There are 14 residues in the CDR3. V was pared by 2 bases and J by 3 bases, with 8 bases between. In DNA, the CDR3 is TGTGCCAGCAGTGAAAGGAGGGCCAATCAGCCCCAGCATTTT. Protein sequence: CASSERRANQPQHF.

This chain links TRBV7-2 with TRBJ2-1; 7 nucleotides agree with TRBD1. The CDR3 runs to 18 residues. J lost 4 bases, V lost 1 base, and 13 bases had no gene match. Looked up from germline, CDR1 is SGHTA and CDR2 is FQGNSA. In nucleotides, the CDR3 is TGTGCCAGCAGCTTAGAGAGGGGGCGCGGATACGGGTACAATGAGCAGTTCTTC. It is translated as CASSLERGRGYGYNEQFF.